The 32 T cell receptor beta chains listed next were all sequenced from one sample in a study of blood T cell repertoires in COVID-19. Assay: immunoSEQ multiplex PCR; the TCRdb copy retains only in-frame clones and omits some. The sample consists of approximately 350,000 clones, roughly 89% of them appearing once. What was sequenced was peripheral blood. Every receptor here comes from a woman aged 18-35 years who had recovered from COVID-19.

The J gene is TRBJ2-5, the V gene TRBV5-1, with 7 bases lining up with TRBD2. The J segment lost 4 bases and the V segment lost 3 bases, leaving 9 bases of the junction unmatched. The CDR3 runs to 15 residues. The germline V gene has CDR1 SGHRS and CDR2 YFSETQ. The CDR3 DNA sequence: TGCGCCAGCAGCTCCTCGTCGGGGGGAGGAGAGACCCAGTACTTC. It encodes CASSSSSGGGETQYF.

The V gene is TRBV9, the J gene TRBJ2-1, with 7 bases fitting TRBD2. Per the germline V gene, CDR1 is SGDLS and CDR2 is YYNGEE. The V gene end was trimmed by 0 bases and the J gene end by 10 bases; junction bases not matched to a gene: 10. The CDR3 contains 15 residues. The CDR3 protein is CASSVGGSPEWEQFF. DNA for the CDR3: TGTGCCAGCAGCGTAGGCGGGAGTCCGGAATGGGAGCAGTTCTTC.

V gene TRBV5-1 combines with J gene TRBJ2-1; 8 bases are shared with TRBD2. The CDR3 has 15 residues. Germline trimming cut 4 bases from V and 7 bases from J; bases unmatched to any gene: 10. Germline V CDR1 and CDR2: SGHRS, YFSETQ. As DNA, the CDR3 is TGCGCCAGCAGCCCGACTAGCGATCTTACAAATGAGCAGTTCTTC. Protein sequence: CASSPTSDLTNEQFF.

This rearrangement joins TRBV6-2 or TRBV6-3 to TRBJ2-7; D gene unclear. Germline V gene data show CDR1 as MNHEY and CDR2 as SVGEGT. V gave up 0 bases and J gave up 2 bases, with 14 bases separating them. The CDR3 loop spans 16 amino acids. CDR3: CASSYSRSQRAYEQYV. The CDR3 region has the DNA TGTGCCAGCAGTTACTCAAGGTCACAGAGAGCCTACGAGCAGTACGTC.

CDR3 in amino acids: CASSTDRVVSPLHF. The CDR3 DNA reads TGTGCCAGCAGCACGGACAGGGTAGTCTCACCCCTCCACTTT. V gene TRBV6-5 combines with J gene TRBJ1-6; 8 positions match TRBD1. The V and J ends lost 6 bases and 10 bases, in that order; junction bases with no gene match: 8. Germline lookup yields CDR1 MNHEY and CDR2 SVGAGI. This CDR3 is 14 amino acids long.

The chain recombines TRBV5-1 with TRBJ1-1, with D perhaps matching TRBD1 (6 bases). V was shortened by 0 bases and J by 1 base, with 7 bases between the two germline ends. Germline loops: CDR1 SGHRS, CDR2 YFSETQ. This CDR3 has 14 residues. CDR3 sequence (DNA): TGCGCCAGCAGCTTGGGGGACACGAACACTGAAGCTTTCTTT. It codes for CASSLGDTNTEAFF.

The chain uses TRBV30 and TRBJ1-1; TRBD1 matches 8 bases. Germline assignment: CDR1 GTSNPN and CDR2 SVGIG (reference sequence). CDR3 length: 13 amino acids. With 3 bases clipped from V and 1 base from J, the junction kept 1 base outside the gene matches. The CDR3 protein is CAWRTGGNTEAFF. CDR3 DNA sequence: TGTGCCTGGAGAACAGGGGGGAACACTGAAGCTTTCTTT. The whole variable domain, remainder taken from reference TRBV30 and TRBJ1-1, is SQTIHQWPATLVQPVGSPLSLECTVEGTSNPNLYWYRQAAGRGLQLLFYSVGIGQISSEVPQNLSASRPQDRQFILSSKKLLLSDSGFYLCAWRTGGNTEAFFGQGTRLTVV.

The V and J genes are TRBV25-1 and TRBJ2-1; TRBD1 agrees at 9 bases. Germline values: CDR1 MGHDK, CDR2 SYGVNS. CDR3 length: 16 amino acids. J was trimmed by 4 bases and V by 1 base; bases with no gene match: 5. For the CDR3, the DNA is TGTGCCAGCAGTGAATCTACAGGGGGCTCATACAATGAGCAGTTCTTC. This translates into CASSESTGGSYNEQFF. Drawing the rest from reference TRBV25-1 and TRBJ2-1, the complete variable domain is EADIYQTPRYLVIGTGKKITLECSQTMGHDKMYWYQQDPGMELHLIHYSYGVNSTEKGDLSSESTVSRIRTEHFPLTLESARPSHTSQYLCASSESTGGSYNEQFFGPGTRLTVL.

The count of this clone is one. The J gene is TRBJ2-5, the V gene TRBV6-2 or TRBV6-3, with 7 bases aligning to TRBD2. This CDR3 comprises 17 residues. The V segment lost 5 bases and the J segment 4 bases; nucleotides outside the gene matches: 16. The germline V gene has CDR1 MNHEY and CDR2 SVGEGT. The CDR3 loop is CASSGARRERLRETQYF. The CDR3 DNA is TGTGCCAGCAGTGGGGCCCGGCGGGAGAGGCTCCGAGAGACCCAGTACTTC.

The chain is built from TRBV19 and TRBJ1-5, with D unresolved. Looked up from germline, CDR1 is LNHDA and CDR2 is SQIVND (reference sequence). The CDR3 has 15 residues. Trimming cost V 8 bases and J 1 base, with 15 bases left between them. CDR3 sequence (DNA): TGTGCCAGTCAACCCCTAAGAGGCAGCAATCAGCCCCAGCATTTT. It is translated as CASQPLRGSNQPQHF. Supplemented by reference TRBV19 and TRBJ1-5, the full variable domain reads DGGITQSPKYLFRKEGQNVTLSCEQNLNHDAMYWYRQDPGQGLRLIYYSQIVNDFQKGDIAEGYSVSREKKESFPLTVTSAQKNPTAFYLCASQPLRGSNQPQHFGDGTRLSIL.

J is TRBJ2-1 and V is TRBV11-3, with 15 bases matching TRBD2. Losses at the gene ends were 5 bases for V and 5 bases for J; bases not matched to a gene: 4. In germline, CDR1 is SGHNT, CDR2 YENEEA. This CDR3 contains 16 residues. CDR3 nucleotide sequence: TGTGCCAGCAGCCCAGGACTAGCGGGAGGGGACAATGAGCAGTTCTTC. Translated: CASSPGLAGGDNEQFF. The full variable domain, rest sourced from reference TRBV11-3 and TRBJ2-1, is EAGVVQSPRYKIIEKKQPVAFWCNPISGHNTLYWYLQNLGQGPELLIRYENEEAVDDSQLPKDRFSAERLKGVDSTLKIQPAELGDSAVYLCASSPGLAGGDNEQFFGPGTRLTVL.

The chain recombines TRBV5-1 with TRBJ2-5; 7 bases are shared with TRBD2. CDR1 and CDR2 from the germline V gene are SGHRS and YFSETQ. The length of the CDR3 is 14 residues. The junction had 4 bases not matched to a gene; V was cut back by 3 bases and J by 2 bases. The CDR3 DNA is TGCGCCAGCAGCTACAAGGGACTACAAGAGACCCAGTACTTC. It codes for CASSYKGLQETQYF.

The gene calls are TRBV30 and TRBJ1-5; D is perhaps TRBD1 (6 bases). This CDR3 is built from 18 residues. Trimming shortened V by 1 base and J by 3 bases, and 22 bases separated the two germline ends. The germline V gene has CDR1 GTSNPN and CDR2 SVGIG (reference sequence). The CDR3 coding sequence is TGTGCCTGGAGTGCCTTCGAACAATGGGCAGGGGTCAATCAGCCCCAGCATTTT. Its protein product is CAWSAFEQWAGVNQPQHF.

The chain uses TRBV3-1 (or the pseudogene TRBV3-2) and TRBJ1-1; D gene uncertain. Trimming took 1 base from V and 0 from J, leaving 12 bases between them. CDR3 size: 16 residues. In germline, CDR1 is LGHDT, CDR2 YNNKEL (reference sequence). CDR3 loop: CASSQGWSDMNTEAFF. The DNA for the CDR3 is TGTGCCAGCAGCCAAGGTTGGAGCGATATGAACACTGAAGCTTTCTTT.

The chain recombines TRBV5-8 with TRBJ1-1, with D tentatively TRBD1 (5 bases). Germline V gene data show CDR1 as SGHTS and CDR2 as YDEGEE. The CDR3 is 15 residues long. V was pared by 2 bases and J by 1 base, with 12 bases between. CDR3 protein: CASSFPGVSNTEAFF. In DNA, the CDR3 is TGTGCCAGCAGCTTTCCGGGGGTTTCGAACACTGAAGCTTTCTTT.

As for this clone: Compared with germline, one end of the junction differs, possibly owing to a read error. J is TRBJ1-6 and V is TRBV25-1; 9 bases agree with TRBD1. The CDR3 totals 13 residues. The V gene's germline CDR1 is MGHDK and CDR2 SYGVNS. CDR3 protein: CVSTRDRVSPLHF. The CDR3 DNA reads as TGTGTCAGCACCCGGGACAGGGTATCACCCCTCCACTTT.

The V and J genes are TRBV4-1 and TRBJ2-7, with 7 bases that match TRBD1. V dropped 6 bases and J dropped 0; count of bases not matched to a gene: 2. CDR3 length equals 13 residues. The germline gives CDR1 MGHRA, CDR2 YSYEKL. The CDR3 loop reads CASSQGVSYEQYV. CDR3 DNA: TGCGCCAGCAGTCAGGGGGTCTCCTACGAGCAGTACGTC.

J is TRBJ2-7 and V is TRBV7-2, with 11 bases identical to TRBD2. Germline V gene data show CDR1 as SGHTA and CDR2 as FQGNSA. The CDR3 is 16 residues long. Germline trimming cut 0 bases from V and 5 bases from J; bases unmatched to any gene: 6. CDR3 nucleotide sequence: TGTGCCAGCAGCTTAGCGCTAGCGGGAGGAATCCACGAGCAGTACGTC. It is translated as CASSLALAGGIHEQYV.

The chain is built from TRBV10-2 and TRBJ1-1, with a possible D match to TRBD1 (5 bases). Germline CDR1 and CDR2: WSHSY and SAAADI. V was clipped by 2 bases and J by 6 bases, with 16 bases between them. The CDR3 loop spans 15 amino acids. CDR3 sequence reads: CASSENVGASAEAFF. The CDR3 bases are TGCGCCAGCAGTGAGAATGTAGGGGCGAGCGCTGAAGCTTTCTTT.

V is TRBV3-1 (or the pseudogene TRBV3-2) and J is TRBJ2-1; 12 bases map to TRBD2. The CDR3 has 17 residues. J gave up 8 bases and V 0 bases, and 8 bases lay outside the gene matches. The germline V gene encodes CDR1 LGHDT and CDR2 YNNKEL (reference sequence). CDR3 protein: CASSQDLTSGSRDEQFF. In DNA, the CDR3 is TGTGCCAGCAGCCAAGATTTGACTAGCGGGAGTCGAGATGAGCAGTTCTTC.

As for this clone: Relative to the germline gene, one junction end is altered; a read error may explain this. The chain employs TRBV3-1 (or the pseudogene TRBV3-2) and TRBJ2-1, with 8 nucleotides matching TRBD2. The CDR3 spans 17 residues. Germline V lookup: CDR1 LGHDT, CDR2 YNNKEL (reference sequence). The CDR3 DNA is TGTGCCGGCAGCCGCGGCAGGCGGTCGGGAGGGTACAATGAGCAGTTCTTC. Translation: CAGSRGRRSGGYNEQFF.

This clone was counted once. V is TRBV6-2 or TRBV6-3 and J is TRBJ1-4; 8 bases map to TRBD1. J was trimmed by 10 bases and V by 4 bases; bases with no gene match: 8. The CDR3 loop spans 14 amino acids. In germline, CDR1 is MNHEY, CDR2 SVGEGT. CDR3 loop: CASSFAGQGGKLFF. CDR3 nucleotide sequence: TGTGCCAGCAGTTTCGCCGGACAGGGCGGAAAACTGTTTTTT.

The chain couples TRBV7-2 to TRBJ1-5; 9 nucleotides line up with TRBD1. This CDR3 is 15 amino acids long. Trimming cost V 6 bases and J 4 bases; bases outside gene matches: 7. Germline CDR1 and CDR2: SGHTA and FQGNSA. The CDR3, as DNA: TGTGCCAGCAGGTCCCCGGGACAGGGAAATCAGCCCCAGCATTTT. The encoded protein is CASRSPGQGNQPQHF.

This clone appeared a few times. This chain uses TRBV6-1 with TRBJ2-3, with 10 bases matching TRBD2. There are 18 residues in the CDR3. The germline V gene encodes CDR1 MNHNS and CDR2 SASEGT. Losses at the gene ends were 1 base for V and 3 bases for J; bases not matched to a gene: 10. The CDR3: CASSEEGPLAGDTDTQYF. The CDR3 nucleotides are TGTGCCAGCAGTGAAGAGGGTCCCCTAGCGGGGGATACAGATACGCAGTATTTT.

The V and J genes are TRBV5-4 and TRBJ1-2; D is uncertain. The V end lost 0 bases, the J end lost 5 bases, and 8 bases lay between the germline ends. Per the germline V gene, CDR1 is SGHNT and CDR2 is YYREEE (reference sequence). The CDR3 extends over 13 amino acids. CDR3 in DNA: TGTGCCAGCAGCTTGGACAACGGGTATGGCTACACCTTC. Translating gives CASSLDNGYGYTF.

J is TRBJ2-1 and V is TRBV7-8; 9 nucleotides match TRBD2. The germline CDR1 and CDR2 sequences are SGHVS and FQNEAQ. This CDR3 comprises 15 residues. V gave up 1 base and J gave up 5 bases; unmatched junction bases: 3. The CDR3 DNA reads TGTGCCAGCAGCTTAGGCGGGAGGGTCCACAATGAGCAGTTCTTC. It codes for CASSLGGRVHNEQFF. Based on the CDR3 plus reference TRBV7-8 and TRBJ2-1, the full variable domain is GAGVSQSPRYKVAKRGQDVALRCDPISGHVSLFWYQQALGQGPEFLTYFQNEAQLDKSGLPSDRFFAERPEGSVSTLKIQRTQQEDSAVYLCASSLGGRVHNEQFFGPGTRLTVL.

Comment on this clone: The junction departs from the called germline gene at one end, perhaps through a read error. This rearrangement joins TRBV7-8 to TRBJ2-5, with a tentative D call TRBD2 (6 bases). Germline CDR1 is SGHVS and CDR2 is FQNEAQ. This CDR3 is built from 14 residues. CDR3 loop: CASSLGTHQETQYF. The CDR3, as DNA: TGTGCCAGCAGCCTCGGGACTCACCAGGAGACCCAGTACTTC.

V gene TRBV13 combines with J gene TRBJ2-7; possible D gene TRBD2, 6 bases. V shed 1 base and J shed 4 bases, with 8 bases lying between them. This CDR3 is 13 amino acids long. Germline V CDR1 and CDR2: PRHDT, FYEKMQ (reference sequence). The CDR3 DNA reads TGTGCCAGCAGCTTAGCGGGGGTTTACGAGCAGTACGTC. It codes for CASSLAGVYEQYV.

The CDR3 DNA reads TGTGCTAGTGGTTTGTCCCAGGGGGCGGGAGGAAACACCATATATTTT. Protein: CASGLSQGAGGNTIYF. The chain recombines TRBV12-5 with TRBJ1-3, with TRBD1 matching over 8 bases. V lost 2 bases to trimming and J lost 4 bases; unmatched junction nucleotides: 7. Germline V gene sequence: CDR1 LGHNT, CDR2 FRNRAP. This CDR3 has 16 amino acids. Looking up the rest from reference TRBV12-5 and TRBJ1-3 gives the full variable domain: DARVTQTPRHKVTEMGQEVTMRCQPILGHNTVFWYRQTMMQGLELLAYFRNRAPLDDSGMPKDRFSAEMPDATLATLKIQPSEPRDSAVYFCASGLSQGAGGNTIYFGEGSWLTVV.

This sequence joins TRBV5-1 and TRBJ1-6; TRBD1 is a possible D gene (6 bases). Germline CDR1 is SGHRS and CDR2 is YFSETQ. V lost 3 bases and J lost 10, with 20 bases in between. This CDR3 is 16 amino acids long. CDR3 coding DNA: TGCGCCAGCAGCTCCAACCCATCGACAGGCGGGTCACCCCTCCACTTT. It specifies CASSSNPSTGGSPLHF.

The chain joins TRBV7-2 to TRBJ2-5; 10 bases are shared with TRBD1. The CDR3 loop spans 15 amino acids. V lost 5 bases to trimming and J lost 2 bases; unmatched junction nucleotides: 5. The germline gives CDR1 SGHTA, CDR2 FQGNSA. This CDR3 is CASSPWTGGQETQYF. CDR3 in DNA: TGTGCCAGCAGCCCCTGGACAGGGGGGCAAGAGACCCAGTACTTC.

In DNA, the CDR3 is TGTGCCAGCTCACCAACTCCTGGGCCTGGAGAGACCCAGTACTTC. It encodes CASSPTPGPGETQYF. This chain links TRBV18 with TRBJ2-5; D is ambiguous. V lost 2 bases to trimming and J lost 4 bases, with 14 bases between them. The CDR3 is 15 residues long. Germline CDR1 reads KGHSH; CDR2 reads LQKENI.